This note documents a single TCR beta chain sequence. This clonotype was seen many times. Which antigen it targets is not known. No qualities accompany the bases; no much larger clone lies one base away. Ophthalmopathy patients had moderately to severely active disease, with a Clinical Activity Score of 3 or more, a NOSPECS grade of 4 or more, and a disease duration of less than 3 months. The study excluded patients with uncontrolled infections, other autoimmune diseases, pregnancy or lactation. Clinical symptoms, serum thyroxine and TRAb, thyroid ultrasound, and orbital computed tomography formed the basis for the diagnoses. PBMCs were separated from under 11 ml of fresh peripheral blood using Ficoll-Paque density gradient centrifugation. Total RNA was extracted using Trizol reagent, and RNA quality was assessed on an Agilent 2100 Bioanalyzer. These data are taken from a study of T cells in Graves' hyperthyroidism and ophthalmopathy (dated by TCRdb to the late 2010s). With respect to the entire study: Peripheral blood was collected at initial diagnosis, before any treatment. To identify distinguishing TCR V-J signatures, a discovery cohort of some 99 patients was used, comprising 43 with Graves' ophthalmopathy and under 60 with stable Graves' hyperthyroidism. Prospective prediction of ophthalmopathy was tested in an independent validation cohort of 18 to 20 hyperthyroidism patients and 17 patients who later progressed to ophthalmopathy. The approximately 100 discovery patients were randomly divided into training and test sets at a 7:3 ratio. Thyroid tissue and blood T-cell repertoires from more than five Graves' hyperthyroidism patients were also compared in the study. After sampling, hyperthyroidism patients received methimazole starting at 30 mg daily, and ophthalmopathy patients received high-dose intravenous methylprednisolone. The paper describes TCR Vbeta CDR3 sequencing of roughly 130 peripheral blood samples, made up of some 40 ophthalmopathy patients, approximately 76 hyperthyroidism patients and roughly 17 progressor patients. The investigation overall reported the following: A model built on a 13 V-J signature distinguished ophthalmopathy from stable hyperthyroidism, reaching 85% to 90% sensitivity and around 81% specificity in cross-validation and 80%/75% in testing. Most expanded thyroid clonotypes (frequency above 0.001) were also found in blood, which suggests that blood repertoires may mirror thyroid immune responses. In validation, progression to ophthalmopathy was predicted by the model with more than 65% sensitivity and under 85% specificity, a median of about 6.8 months before onset. No statistical method was used to set the sample size in advance, and investigators knew the group allocation.

The CDR3 numbers 15 residues from cysteine through phenylalanine. Here the CDR3 DNA is all that survives: 45 bases in frame from base 1. Looking up the germline V gene (reference sequence) yields CDR1 MNHEY and CDR2 SMNVEV. V and J lose 5 bases and 1 base, and a span of 12 bases separates them. TCR beta CDR3 regions were amplified from RNA transcripts. A first-round RT-PCR of the TCR CDR3 used the HTBI primer set with the Qiagen OneStep RT-PCR kit. The libraries were constructed in a second round of multiplex PCR and then size-selected and purified. Libraries were sequenced paired-end with 100 bp reads on an Illumina HiSeq2000. Per the authors' processing: SOAPnuke was used to process the raw data, with reads discarded if the reads contained adapters or uncalled bases, had a mean Phred below 15, or lacked an exact constant-primer or identifier match. COPE v1.2.5 was used to merge high-quality paired reads, and clonotypes were defined as unique nucleotide sequences. Clonotypes were aligned to IMGT TRBV, TRBD and TRBJ reference segments using MiTCR v1.1. The analysis was restricted to V-J combinations with a frequency above 0.0001, which together covered 99.2% of the repertoires. A TCS score was defined as the ratio between F50 (clonal expansion) and ExV (chaos), using BLOSUM62-based TCRdist between CDR3 peptides within each V-J. Welch's t-statistics and random forest reduced fewer than 550 V-J features to roughly 13, which were used in a naive Bayes classifier (R e1071). TCRdb cleaned the public reads at Q25 with fastp, built clones with MiXCR and kept in-frame beta chains. CDR3 protein duplicates are merged, each entry listing the most common genes and DNA. The V and J calls come from TCRdb's annotation, not from the publication. For this sample the table gives some 350,000 distinct CDR3 sequences, of which about an eighth were detected only once. 34% of the sample lies in the top ten.

The sequence came from a woman in her forties with Graves' ophthalmopathy. The sequence links TRBV27 to TRBJ1-5, with a weak D call of TRBD1 (5 bases match). Source material: blood. The CDR3 reads as follows: CASSDSPSSNQPQHF. DNA sequence: TGTGCCAGCAGTGACAGTCCTTCCAGCAATCAGCCCCAGCATTTT.